The present TCR beta chain was sequenced within a study of T cell responses to AZD1222 COVID-19 vaccine (dated by TCRdb to about 2021). With regard to the full study: Because spike-specific TCR depth and breadth did not differ between the two schedules, AZD1222 recipients who got a second dose at roughly 4 weeks were pooled with those who got a second dose at roughly 12 weeks. TCR sequencing was performed for over 230 trial participants, of whom some 200 were given two doses of AZD1222 and 26 were given two doses of MenACWY control vaccine. Enrollment into the trials was organized by age into subgroups of 18-55, 56-69 and 70-plus years, and those subgroups contained roughly 160, 29 and 62 TCR-sequenced participants, respectively.

Study-wide conclusions, independent of this receptor: Conclusions about previously exposed vaccinees are limited, since just six or seven AZD1222 recipients were seropositive for SARS-CoV-2 at baseline. Nearly half of unique spike-specific TCRs reportedly recognized epitopes outside regions mutated in the B.1.351 and B.1.1.7 variants. Because no samples from the day 14 peak response were available, repertoires could be characterized only after the peak T cell response. Spike-specific TCR breadth and depth rose significantly after two AZD1222 doses compared with day 0 and with MenACWY recipients. The 56-69-year group was small, and its depth increase did not reach significance, likely because of low power. CD4 TCRs associated with the vaccine covered the entire spike protein, and the dominant responses were in regions 160-218 and 743-854. Participants were mostly white British and included more females than males, and it was suggested by the authors that clonal diversity may have been underestimated.

From cysteine to phenylalanine, the CDR3 is 13 amino acids long. Only the CDR3 DNA is retained, 39 bases long and in frame from the first base. Based on the germline V gene (reference sequence), the CDR1 and CDR2 sequences are GTSNPN and SVGIG. Germline trimming amounts to 2 bases on V and 9 bases on J, with 9 as the count of junction bases outside the gene matches. As for this clone: Its recognized antigen is unknown. No much larger clone is present one base from it, and per-base qualities are unavailable.

The CDR3 regions of human TCRbeta chains were analyzed by immunosequencing. The published analysis was carried out like this. TCRs in the repertoires were matched against a reference library of SARS-CoV-2-specific TCRs that had been generated with the MIRA antigen-specificity platform. Breadth meant the fraction of unique TCRs that were SARS-CoV-2-associated, whereas depth meant the fraction of total T cells that were SARS-CoV-2-associated. Using the MIRA data, each spike-specific TCR was mapped to the spike region that the TCR reacts to and placed in a CD4 or CD8 class. Log10-transformed breadth and depth values were compared by one-way ANOVA with Sidak's multiple comparisons tests. This is the immuneACCESS table as TCRdb keeps it, with only in-frame sequences that have V and J called. A part of the clones is gone; compared with another copy, unresolved V genes explain less than half, and the rest is unexplained. V, J and clone size are those of that table, while D and trimming were read from the DNA. The sample data list more than 150,000 clones, and 90% to 95% of these were observed just once. The ten largest clones take up 0.6% to 0.7% of the sample.

Reading the label with the study, this specimen's time point is: baseline before first vaccination. Vaccinee samples came from UK trials COV001 and COV002, including a single-blind randomized controlled phase 2/3 trial of AZD1222 (ChAdOx1 nCoV-19) in healthy adults. For TCRbeta chain sequencing, PBMC samples were collected from trial participants at day 0 and at day 28 after the second dose. Rearrangement joined TRBV30 to TRBJ2-5, and 7 junction bases match TRBD2. The source is an adult in good health. The input for sequencing was peripheral blood, taken on day 0 of AZD1222 vaccination. The DNA sequence is TGTGCCTGGAGTAGGGCAGCGGGGATGGCCCAGTACTTC. The resulting protein is CAWSRAAGMAQYF. The variable domain in full, with residues beyond the CDR3 obtained from the reference TRBV30 and TRBJ2-5 genes, is SQTIHQWPATLVQPVGSPLSLECTVEGTSNPNLYWYRQAAGRGLQLLFYSVGIGQISSEVPQNLSASRPQDRQFILSSKKLLLSDSGFYLCAWSRAAGMAQYFGPGTRLLVL.